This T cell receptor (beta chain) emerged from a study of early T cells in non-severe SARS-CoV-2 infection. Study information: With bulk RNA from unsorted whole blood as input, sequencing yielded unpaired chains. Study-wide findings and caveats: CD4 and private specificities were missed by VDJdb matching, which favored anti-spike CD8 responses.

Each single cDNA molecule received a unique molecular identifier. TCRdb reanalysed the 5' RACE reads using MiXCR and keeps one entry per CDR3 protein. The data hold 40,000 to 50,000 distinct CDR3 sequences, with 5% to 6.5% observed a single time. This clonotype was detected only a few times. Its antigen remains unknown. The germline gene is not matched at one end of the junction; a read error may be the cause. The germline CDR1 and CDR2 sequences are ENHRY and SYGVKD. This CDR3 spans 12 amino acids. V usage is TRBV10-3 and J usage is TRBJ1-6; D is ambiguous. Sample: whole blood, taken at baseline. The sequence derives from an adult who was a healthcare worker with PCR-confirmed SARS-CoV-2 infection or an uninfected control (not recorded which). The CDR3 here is CAIGEGESPLHF. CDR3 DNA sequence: TGTGCCATCGGTGAGGGCGAGTCACCCCTCCACTTT.